This T cell receptor beta chain emerged from a study of shared clonotypes between healthy human individuals. Broader study findings: Against clonotypes common to all four donors, non-shared ones had lower generation probabilities.

The protocol was immunoSEQ multiplex PCR, while the TCRdb copy is restricted to in-frame clones and leaves out a portion. The top ten hold about 1.8% of the sample, which has around 700,000 clones, around 72% seen once. On this clone: Its antigen remains unidentified.

The CDR3 consists of 15 residues. V was trimmed by 4 bases and J by 5 bases, leaving 19 bases between them. From germline, CDR1 is SGHDT and CDR2 YYEEEE. This receptor was taken from a woman aged 25 to 39 in good health. Sequencing input: memory CD4+ T cells sorted from blood. Subset described: CD45RA-negative fraction. This chain uses TRBV5-6 with TRBJ2-7; D not resolved. In DNA form, the CDR3 reads TGTGCCAGCAGCCTTGGGCCACAGCCTGTCCACGAGCAGTACTTC. Its translation is CASSLGPQPVHEQYF.